The rows below give T cell receptor beta chains drawn from one sample of a study of Graves' ophthalmopathy and Graves' hyperthyroidism. Via MiXCR, TCRdb re-called the multiplex PCR reads, giving one row per CDR3 protein. The sample records hundreds of thousands of distinct CDR3 sequences, 20% to 25% being singletons. Sequenced material: peripheral blood. The receptor source for this set is a woman in her late teens or twenties with stable Graves' hyperthyroidism. CDR3s include the opening cysteine and the closing phenylalanine or tryptophan. A D gene is named only where the DNA matches it firmly. Clone size is not always given. Where it is, it says once, few, many or a class for expanded clones.

clone_size	v_call	j_call	d_call	cdr3_nt	cdr3_aa
many	TRBV19	TRBJ1-5	-	TGTGCCACCAGCCCTGGACAGAGCAATCAGCCCCAGCATTTT	CATSPGQSNQPQHF
many	TRBV11-2	TRBJ2-2	TRBD2	TGTGCCAGCCGCGGACTAGGGATGACGTCGACCGGGGAGCTGTTTTTT	CASRGLGMTSTGELFF
many	TRBV4-2	TRBJ2-7	TRBD2	TGTGCCAGCAGCCAAGGCGGGAGGCCCATCGAGCAGTACTTC	CASSQGGRPIEQYF
many	TRBV2	TRBJ2-7	-	TGTGCCAGCCGGGCACTCCGGGGGAGGTACGAGCAGTACTTC	CASRALRGRYEQYF
many	TRBV10-3	TRBJ2-5	TRBD1	TGTGCCATCAGTGAGTCAGACAGGGGGGGGACCCAGTACTTC	CAISESDRGGTQYF
many	TRBV28	TRBJ1-2	TRBD1	TGTGCCAGCAGCCTCCGGGACAGGGGGTACTATGGCTACACCTTC	CASSLRDRGYYGYTF
many	TRBV6-4	TRBJ2-4	TRBD2	TGTGCCAGCAGTGGGACTAGCGGGGGCATTAAGTACTTC	CASSGTSGGIKYF
many	TRBV6-5	TRBJ2-7	-	TGTGCCAGCAGTTACTGGGGAACCACCTACGAGCAGTACTTC	CASSYWGTTYEQYF
few	TRBV30	TRBJ1-5	TRBD1	TGTGCCTGGAGATCCGGGACAGGGGGCAATCAGCCCCAGCATTTT	CAWRSGTGGNQPQHF
-	TRBV6-2/TRBV6-3	TRBJ1-5	-	TGTGCCAGCAGTTACTCTATGCGGGGCATTCATCAGCCCCAGCATTTT	CASSYSMRGIHQPQHF
many	TRBV12-3/TRBV12-4	TRBJ2-7	TRBD1	TGTGCCAGCAGTTCGACAGGGGTCGAGCAGTACTTC	CASSSTGVEQYF
many	TRBV6-1	TRBJ1-2	TRBD1	TGTGCCAGCAGTCGGGACAGGGGTGTAGGGGGCTACACCTTC	CASSRDRGVGGYTF
many	TRBV4-1	TRBJ1-2	-	TGCGCCAGCAGCCAAGAGGGCCCGAACGGCTACACCTTC	CASSQEGPNGYTF
many	TRBV6-5	TRBJ2-7	-	TGTGCCAGCAGTTACTCCGACGGGTGGAGCTCCTACGAGCAGTACTTC	CASSYSDGWSSYEQYF
many	TRBV12-3/TRBV12-4	TRBJ2-5	-	TGTGCCAGCACCCATGACCCTCAAGAGACCCAGTACTTC	CASTHDPQETQYF
-	TRBV18	TRBJ1-6	-	TGTGCCAGCTCCCCCGGGACCCCCGAAGGTTCACCCCTCCACTTT	CASSPGTPEGSPLHF
many	TRBV28	TRBJ1-2	TRBD1	TGTGCCAGCAGTGGACAGGGGGCATACTATGGCTACACCTTC	CASSGQGAYYGYTF
-	TRBV15	TRBJ1-2	-	TGTGCCACCAGCAGAGCCTTGGGAGGGGCCTATGGGTACACCTTC	CATSRALGGAYGYTF
many	TRBV29-1	TRBJ1-2	-	TGCAGCGTTGAGTGGGGGACTAACTATGGCTACACCTTC	CSVEWGTNYGYTF
-	TRBV12-3/TRBV12-4	TRBJ1-2	-	TGTGCCAGCGCTTGGACGTCTCCTCACCGCTACACCTTC	CASAWTSPHRYTF
-	TRBV7-2	TRBJ1-6	-	TGTGCCAGCAGCTTAGTGCGGGGTACGTCACCCCTCCACTTT	CASSLVRGTSPLHF
many	TRBV27	TRBJ1-2	-	TGTGCCAGCAGTTTATGGGGCCCTAAAGGCTATGGCTACACCTTC	CASSLWGPKGYGYTF
many	TRBV3-1	TRBJ2-7	-	TGTGCCAGCAGCCAAGTTGGACGGGATCCGTACTTC	CASSQVGRDPYF
many	TRBV6-1	TRBJ2-7	-	TGTGCAGCCGCCCGGGCTAGCGTGTCCTACGAGCAGTACTTC	CAAARASVSYEQYF
many	TRBV6-2/TRBV6-3	TRBJ2-2	-	TGTGCCAGCAGCAGGGGTACAGGGTTTCGCACCGGGGAGCTGTTTTTT	CASSRGTGFRTGELFF
-	TRBV15	TRBJ2-2	-	TGTGCCACCAGCAGAGCACTAGTGAACACCGGGGAGCTGTTTTTT	CATSRALVNTGELFF
many	TRBV12-3/TRBV12-4	TRBJ1-1	-	TGTGCCAGCAGCCCGGACAGAGCCTTTGAAGCTTTCTTT	CASSPDRAFEAFF
-	TRBV7-2	TRBJ2-7	TRBD1	TGTGCCAGCAGCCAATTGGGACAGGTGAACTACGAGCAGTACTTC	CASSQLGQVNYEQYF
-	TRBV18	TRBJ2-4	-	TGTGCCAGCTCACCACTCCCAACAGCACTAGCCAAAAACATTAAGTACTTC	CASSPLPTALAKNIKYF
many	TRBV29-1	TRBJ1-2	-	TGCAGCGTTGAGGAGAACGAATACCAGTCCTATGGCTACACCTTC	CSVEENEYQSYGYTF
many	TRBV9	TRBJ2-4	-	TGTGCCAGCAGCGGGGACGGTCATTCTCTTCAGTACTTC	CASSGDGHSLQYF
-	TRBV27	TRBJ1-1	-	TGTGCCAGCAGACATGACAGGACTTCTTCTGAAGCTTTCTTT	CASRHDRTSSEAFF
-	TRBV7-2	TRBJ2-7	TRBD1	TGTGCCAGCAGCGACCTGCGACAGGGGAGGAACGAGCAGTACTTC	CASSDLRQGRNEQYF
-	TRBV12-3/TRBV12-4	TRBJ2-2	TRBD2	TGTGCCAGTCACAGCGGGAGTGGAGGGGAGCTGTTTTTT	CASHSGSGGELFF
few	TRBV3-1	TRBJ2-7	-	TGTGCCAGCAGCGGACAGACCGGGGACGAGCAGTACTTC	CASSGQTGDEQYF